A selection of T cell receptor beta chains follows, all from one sample in a study of a mutant IDH1 vaccine in newly diagnosed glioma. TCRdb keeps only in-frame clones here, not all; method: immunoSEQ multiplex PCR. The sample yields about 21,000 clones, about 85% seen once. Sequenced here: PBMCs, sampled from a glioma patient treated with radiotherapy, temozolomide or both. The source of these receptors is a man between 40 and 49 years old with glioma. Each CDR3 is given with its conserved first and last residue. A D gene is named only where the DNA matches it firmly. A clone size is listed for some rows: how often the clone was seen (once, few, many), or a class if it is expanded.

size	D	J	V	DNA	CDR3
-	-	TRBJ1-3	TRBV15	TGTGCCACCAGCAGAGATCCCCGACGCTCTGGAAACACCATATATTTT	CATSRDPRRSGNTIYF
-	-	TRBJ2-1	TRBV2	TGTGCCAGCAGTGATGCCCGAGCCCACAATGAGCAGTTCTTC	CASSDARAHNEQFF
-	TRBD1	TRBJ1-1	TRBV29-1	TGCAGCGTGACGCTAGGGGGCTCCACTGAAGCTTTCTTT	CSVTLGGSTEAFF
-	-	TRBJ2-7	TRBV19	TGTGCCAGTAGTATCAAGGACGAGCAGTACTTC	CASSIKDEQYF
-	-	TRBJ2-5	TRBV20-1	TGCAGTGCTAGGGGGCCGGAGACCCAGTACTTC	CSARGPETQYF
few	TRBD1	TRBJ1-2	TRBV28	TGCAGAACCGGGACAGGGAATTATGGCTACACCTTC	CRTGTGNYGYTF
-	TRBD1	TRBJ1-6	TRBV4-1	TGCGCCAGCAGCTACCGTGCTGGACAGGGAGTGAGTTCACCCCTCCACTTT	CASSYRAGQGVSSPLHF
-	-	TRBJ2-2	TRBV11-3	TGTGCCAGCAGCTTAGCCGGTCGCGGAGGGGGAACCGGGGAGCTGTTTTTT	CASSLAGRGGGTGELFF
-	TRBD1	TRBJ2-7	TRBV11-2	TGTGCCAGCAGCCCTACCCGCCGGGACAGGGGGACCCACTACGAGCAGTACTTC	CASSPTRRDRGTHYEQYF
-	-	TRBJ2-2	TRBV19	TGTGCCAGTAGTTCTCCCGGGTCCTCAGGCACCGGGGAGCTGTTTTTT	CASSSPGSSGTGELFF
-	TRBD2	TRBJ2-1	TRBV2	TGTGCCAGCAGTCCTTCGGGACTATTGAACAATGAGCAGTTCTTC	CASSPSGLLNNEQFF
-	-	TRBJ1-5	TRBV5-6	TGTGCCAGCAGCCATGGGGGTAGTCAGCCCCAGCATTTT	CASSHGGSQPQHF
-	TRBD1	TRBJ1-5	TRBV5-6	TGTGCCAGCAGCCGCGCACAGGGGAATCAGCCCCAGCATTTT	CASSRAQGNQPQHF
-	-	TRBJ1-1	TRBV7-2	TGTGCCAGCAGCTTATTCCCGGTGGGGGAGGACACTGAAGCTTTCTTT	CASSLFPVGEDTEAFF
-	-	TRBJ1-4	TRBV27	TGTGCCAGCAGGGGAAGGGGGGTTCGTAATGAAAAACTGTTTTTT	CASRGRGVRNEKLFF
-	-	TRBJ1-5	TRBV19	TGTGCCAGTACCACGGACAGATATAGCAATCAGCCCCAGCATTTT	CASTTDRYSNQPQHF
few	-	TRBJ2-5	TRBV4-1	TGCGCCAGCAGCCAGGGGGTGGGAGCTGAGGAGACCCAGTACTTC	CASSQGVGAEETQYF
-	-	TRBJ2-5	TRBV5-4	TGTGCCAGCAGCTTAAGAGAGACCCAGTACTTC	CASSLRETQYF
-	TRBD1	TRBJ1-2	TRBV30	TGTGCCTGGAGCCAGGGGGGGGGCGATGGCTACACCTTC	CAWSQGGGDGYTF
-	-	TRBJ2-2	TRBV7-8	TGTGCCAGCAGCGGGTCACGAGCGTGGACCGGGGAGCTGTTTTTT	CASSGSRAWTGELFF
-	TRBD2	TRBJ2-7	TRBV5-1	TGCGCCAGCAGAAAAGCGGGGGGCGCATCCTACGAGCAGTACTTC	CASRKAGGASYEQYF
-	TRBD1	TRBJ1-6	TRBV27	TGTGCCAGCAGTATGGACAGGGGTTCACCCCTCCACTTT	CASSMDRGSPLHF
-	-	TRBJ2-5	TRBV9	TGTGCCAGCAGCGTGGGGCAAGGGGGAGGAATAGAGACCCAGTACTTC	CASSVGQGGGIETQYF
-	-	TRBJ1-5	TRBV19	TGTGCCAGTAGTATCAGAGGTAGCAATCAGCCCCAGCATTTT	CASSIRGSNQPQHF
-	TRBD2	TRBJ2-5	TRBV11-2	TGTGCCAGCAGCTTAGAGACTAGCGTGTACCAAGAGACCCAGTACTTC	CASSLETSVYQETQYF
few	-	TRBJ1-4	TRBV11-1	TGTGCCAGCAGCTCCCTAGGAAAACTGTTTTTT	CASSSLGKLFF
-	-	TRBJ1-1	TRBV30	TGTGCCTGGAGTGTATATTTATTTGTGGACCAACTCAACACTGAAGCTTTCTTT	CAWSVYLFVDQLNTEAFF
-	-	TRBJ2-5	TRBV29-1	TGCAGCGTGGGGGCGGACCAGTCGTTCGAGACCCAGTACTTC	CSVGADQSFETQYF
-	-	TRBJ1-5	TRBV5-5	TGTGCCAGCAGCTTTTTGGGTAGTGAGCAGCCCCAGCATTTT	CASSFLGSEQPQHF
-	-	TRBJ1-4	TRBV30	TGTGCCTGGAGTGTAGGACAGTTCTCGGAAAAACTGTTTTTT	CAWSVGQFSEKLFF
-	-	TRBJ1-3	TRBV4-2	TGTGCCAGCAGCAGCGGGACAACTGGAAACACCATATATTTT	CASSSGTTGNTIYF
-	-	TRBJ2-3	TRBV19	TGTGCCAGTAGTATAAGGCTTTCTAGCACAGATACGCAGTATTTT	CASSIRLSSTDTQYF
once	-	TRBJ1-5	TRBV10-3	TGTGCCATCAGAGACGGAGCGAACAGCAATCAGCCCCAGCATTTT	CAIRDGANSNQPQHF
-	-	TRBJ2-3	TRBV5-6	TGTGCCAGCAGCTTGGCCATGCAAGCTAGCGAGACAGATACGCAGTATTTT	CASSLAMQASETDTQYF
-	TRBD2	TRBJ2-7	TRBV4-3	TGCGCCAGCAGCCCCGGGACTAGCGGGTCCTACGAGCAGTACTTC	CASSPGTSGSYEQYF
-	-	TRBJ2-1	TRBV29-1	TGCAGCGGGGACGTAAGCTCCTACAATGAGCAGTTCTTC	CSGDVSSYNEQFF
-	TRBD1	TRBJ1-2	TRBV19	TGTGCCAGTAGACCGGGACAGGGGTACGGCTACACCTTC	CASRPGQGYGYTF
medium-sized	-	TRBJ2-5	TRBV5-4	TGTGCCAGCAGCTACTTGGACTACCAAGAGACCCAGTACTTC	CASSYLDYQETQYF
-	-	TRBJ1-3	TRBV10-3	TGTGCCATCAGCGACAATGTGGGGGTAAACACCATATATTTT	CAISDNVGVNTIYF
-	-	TRBJ1-4	TRBV1	TGCACCAGCAGCCAAGGGGCAGGGAATAATGAAAAACTGTTTTTT	CTSSQGAGNNEKLFF
-	TRBD1	TRBJ1-3	TRBV30	TGTGCCTGGAGGGATGGACAGGGCCGGGGAAACACCATATATTTT	CAWRDGQGRGNTIYF
-	TRBD1	TRBJ1-6	TRBV5-6	TGTGCCAGCAGCTGGGACAGGGTAAATTCACCCCTCCACTTT	CASSWDRVNSPLHF
-	TRBD2	TRBJ2-7	TRBV7-2	TGTGCCAGCAGCCCCGTGGGGGGAGGGATGTCCTACGAGCAGTACTTC	CASSPVGGGMSYEQYF
-	-	TRBJ1-1	TRBV10-3	TGTGCCTCACATCGGGGACTGGAGGACACTGAAGCTTTCTTT	CASHRGLEDTEAFF
-	-	TRBJ2-2	TRBV25-1	TGTGCCAGCAGTGAATTGGACAGCACCGGGGAGCTGTTTTTT	CASSELDSTGELFF
-	-	TRBJ1-2	TRBV4-2	TGTGCCAGCAGCCGAGAACAGGCCTATGGCTACACCTTC	CASSREQAYGYTF
-	TRBD1	TRBJ1-2	TRBV5-6	TGTGCCAGCAGACTTGGACAGGGGGGTGGCTACACCTTC	CASRLGQGGGYTF
-	-	TRBJ2-4	TRBV5-4	TGTGCCAGCAGCCTTGGGGCCACCCAAACCATTCAGTACTTC	CASSLGATQTIQYF
-	TRBD2	TRBJ2-2	TRBV5-8	TGTGCCAGCAGCTTAACTAGCGGCCTCACCGGGGAGCTGTTTTTT	CASSLTSGLTGELFF
-	-	TRBJ1-5	TRBV6-5	TGTGCCAGCAGTTACGCCAGGTGGGGGAATCAGCCCCAGCATTTT	CASSYARWGNQPQHF
-	-	TRBJ1-1	TRBV7-2	TGTGCCAGCAGCTTAGGATCGGGACAAGGGGTGAACACTGAAGCTTTCTTT	CASSLGSGQGVNTEAFF
once	-	TRBJ1-2	TRBV6-5	TGTGCCAGCAGTTACGGGGGGGGCTACACCTTC	CASSYGGGYTF